The source of this TCR beta chain is a study of shared clonotypes between healthy human individuals. Sequencing used immunoSEQ multiplex PCR; TCRdb keeps in-frame clones, though not all of them. This repertoire shows 2 million to 2.5 million clones, about 92% found once; its top ten account for about 0.39%. Looked up from germline, CDR1 is LNHDA and CDR2 is SQIVND (reference sequence). CDR3 size: 14 residues. V shed 9 bases and J 2 bases; nucleotides not matched to a gene: 7. The V gene is TRBV19, the J gene TRBJ1-3; 7 bases match TRBD1. Sequenced input: naive CD4+ T cells from PBMCs. The subset was: CD45RA+ positively selected. This receptor was obtained from a man between 18 and 29 years old in good health. Some clones in this sample may be carry-over from other donors' samples. The CDR3 spells CASRIQGPGNTIYF. CDR3 DNA: TGTGCCAGCCGAATACAGGGGCCTGGAAACACCATATATTTT.